This T cell receptor (beta chain) originates from a study of spatial heterogeneity in lung cancer. Across the whole study: Donation came from around 77 patients with untreated early-stage non-small cell lung cancer. Detection consistently captured more beta-chain sequences than alpha-chain sequences.

This clonotype was detected ten times or more. Its antigen is unknown. This sample's time point: blood at routine non-recurrence follow-up after resection. Tumor, nontumor lung or frozen PBMC supplied whole RNA that was sequenced unsorted. TCRdb reanalysed the 5' RACE reads using MiXCR and keeps one entry per CDR3 protein. The data contain 17,000 or so distinct CDR3 sequences, about 10% of them singletons. The study, taken as a whole, reports: The appearance of ubiquitous expanded tumor TCRs in blood was greater at resection than follow-up.

CDR1 is MNHEY, CDR2 SVGAGI, per germline. This CDR3 region has 14 residues. Trimming removed 0 bases from V and 0 bases from J, with 4 bases in between. The sample consisted of PBMCs, taken at follow-up. This chain links TRBV6-5 with TRBJ2-3, with D unclear. This clonotype originated in a male donor with early-stage non-small cell lung cancer. CDR3 protein: CASSYSPSTDTQYF. The CDR3 DNA reads TGTGCCAGCAGTTACTCGCCTAGCACAGATACGCAGTATTTT.